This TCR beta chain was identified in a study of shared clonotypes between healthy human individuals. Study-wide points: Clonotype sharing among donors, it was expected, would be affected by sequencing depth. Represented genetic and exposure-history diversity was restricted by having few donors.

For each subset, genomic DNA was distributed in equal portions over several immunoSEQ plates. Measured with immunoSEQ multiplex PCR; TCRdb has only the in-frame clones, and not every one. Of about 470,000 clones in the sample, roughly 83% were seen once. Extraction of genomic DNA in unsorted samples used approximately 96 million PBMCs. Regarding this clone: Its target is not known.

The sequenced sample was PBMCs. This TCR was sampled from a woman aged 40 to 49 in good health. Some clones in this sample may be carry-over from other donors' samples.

CDR3 in DNA: TGTGCCAGCAGTTTAGCGGGAGGCAATGAGCAGTTCTTC. This codes for CASSLAGGNEQFF. The chain couples TRBV27 to TRBJ2-1, with 8 bases aligning to TRBD2. The CDR3 spans 13 residues. CDR1 and CDR2 (germline): MNHEY, SMNVEV (reference sequence). Unmatched junction bases numbered 0, after V lost 2 bases and J lost 6 bases.